Each of the 3 T cell receptor beta chains below was sequenced from the same sample in a study of shared clonotypes between healthy human individuals. Data came from immunoSEQ multiplex PCR; TCRdb stores just in-frame clones and leaves some out. Of about 770,000 clones in the sample, approximately 72% were seen once. Material: memory CD4+ T cells sorted from blood. Subset described: CD45RA-negative fraction. The receptor source for this set is a woman in her 30s in good health.

There are a few counts of this clone. V and J are TRBV5-1 and TRBJ2-2; a possible D gene is TRBD2 (6 bases). This CDR3 has 15 residues. Trimming cost V 0 bases and J 2 bases, with 8 bases left between them. Germline assignment: CDR1 SGHRS and CDR2 YFSETQ. In DNA, the CDR3 is TGCGCCAGCAGCTTGGATGCGGGAAACACCGGGGAGCTGTTTTTT. Encoded protein: CASSLDAGNTGELFF.

Concerning this clone itself: The same CDR3 is also encoded by other DNA sequences in this sample. The chain joins TRBV6-5 to TRBJ2-7; TRBD1 agrees at 7 bases. Losses at the gene ends were 2 bases for V and 1 base for J; bases not matched to a gene: 2. Germline V gene sequence: CDR1 MNHEY, CDR2 SVGAGI. This CDR3 contains 14 residues. The CDR3 DNA follows: TGTGCCAGCAGTTACAGGGGACAGTCCTACGAGCAGTACTTC. The encoded protein is CASSYRGQSYEQYF.

The chain recombines TRBV28 with TRBJ2-7; TRBD2 matches 7 bases. The length of the CDR3 is 14 residues. Germline lookup yields CDR1 MDHEN and CDR2 SYDVKM. Trimming removed 7 bases from V and 7 bases from J; junction bases left unmatched: 13. The CDR3 loop is CASTRGAGRGEQYF. The DNA for the CDR3 is TGTGCCAGCACCCGTGGGGCAGGGCGGGGGGAGCAGTACTTC.